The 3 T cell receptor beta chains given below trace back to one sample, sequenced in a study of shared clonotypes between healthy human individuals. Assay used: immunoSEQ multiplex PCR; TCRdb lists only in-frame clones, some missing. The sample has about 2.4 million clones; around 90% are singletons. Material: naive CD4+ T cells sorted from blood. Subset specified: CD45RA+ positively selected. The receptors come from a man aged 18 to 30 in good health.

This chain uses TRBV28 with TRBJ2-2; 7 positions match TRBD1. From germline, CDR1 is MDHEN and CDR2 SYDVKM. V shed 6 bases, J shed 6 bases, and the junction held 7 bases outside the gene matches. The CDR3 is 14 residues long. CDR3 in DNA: TGTGCCAGCAGGCCGGGACAGTGGGCCGGGGAGCTGTTTTTT. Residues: CASRPGQWAGELFF.

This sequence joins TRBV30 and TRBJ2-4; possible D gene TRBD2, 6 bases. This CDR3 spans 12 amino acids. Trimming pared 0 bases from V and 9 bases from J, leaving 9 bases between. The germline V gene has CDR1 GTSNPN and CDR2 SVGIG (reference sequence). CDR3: CAWSVTSSIQYF. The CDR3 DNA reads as TGTGCCTGGAGTGTAACTAGCAGCATTCAGTACTTC.

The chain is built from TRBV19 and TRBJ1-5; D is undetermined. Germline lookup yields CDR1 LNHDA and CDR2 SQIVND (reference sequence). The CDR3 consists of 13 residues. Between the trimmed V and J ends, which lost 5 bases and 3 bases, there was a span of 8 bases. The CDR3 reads CASSSFDNQPQHF. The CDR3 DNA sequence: TGTGCCAGTAGTTCCTTTGACAATCAGCCCCAGCATTTT.